A selection of T cell receptor beta chains follows, all from one sample in a study of T cell responses to AZD1222 COVID-19 vaccine. Sequenced by immunoSEQ multiplex PCR; TCRdb stores in-frame clones only, minus some. The table shows 95,000 to 150,000 clones, with 80% to 90% occurring only once. The sequenced sample was peripheral blood, obtained on day 0 of AZD1222 vaccination. These receptors were collected from an adult in good health. Each CDR3 is given with its conserved first and last residue. The D gene is left open where the match is weak. Expanded clones get a size class; other rows say once, few or many, or leave the size out.

>TRBV30|TRBJ2-1|-|-
CAWSVNANNEQFF
TGTGCCTGGAGTGTAAACGCAAACAATGAGCAGTTCTTC
>TRBV9|TRBJ2-7|-|TRBD2
CASSVDGRSHEQYF
TGTGCCAGCAGCGTAGACGGGAGGAGCCACGAGCAGTACTTC
>TRBV6-2/TRBV6-3|TRBJ2-1|-|-
CASSLVRLANYNEQFF
TGTGCCAGCAGTTTGGTTAGGCTAGCGAACTACAATGAGCAGTTCTTC
>TRBV19|TRBJ2-1|-|-
CASSIGGAGRYNEQFF
TGTGCCAGTAGTATCGGTGGGGCAGGGAGGTACAATGAGCAGTTCTTC
>TRBV21-1|TRBJ1-5|-|-
CASPSGSNQPQHF
TGTGCCAGCCCCAGCGGGAGCAATCAGCCCCAGCATTTT
>TRBV4-3|TRBJ1-2|-|-
CASSQDDPQGLGGYTF
TGCGCCAGCAGCCAAGATGATCCCCAGGGTCTCGGTGGCTACACCTTC
>TRBV4-2|TRBJ1-6|-|-
CASSHSDNNSPLHF
TGTGCCAGCAGCCACAGCGACAATAATTCACCCCTCCACTTT
>TRBV7-2|TRBJ2-7|-|TRBD2
CASSRSGDYEQYF
TGTGCCAGCAGCCGAAGCGGGGACTACGAGCAGTACTTC
>TRBV6-5|TRBJ1-1|-|-
CASRVRGLNTEAFF
TGTGCCAGCAGGGTCAGGGGCCTGAACACTGAAGCTTTCTTT
>TRBV7-3|TRBJ2-2|-|-
CASSPDRGVNTGELFF
TGTGCCAGCAGCCCCGACAGAGGAGTCAACACCGGGGAGCTGTTTTTT
>TRBV18|TRBJ2-7|-|-
CASSPSGAYEQYF
TGTGCCAGCTCACCATCCGGGGCGTACGAGCAGTACTTC
>TRBV4-1|TRBJ2-7|once|-
CASSLDAGNYEQYF
TGCGCCAGCAGCCTCGACGCGGGCAACTACGAGCAGTACTTC
>TRBV1|TRBJ2-5|-|-
CTSSQVGRDTQETQYF
TGCACCAGCAGCCAAGTGGGCCGGGACACTCAAGAGACCCAGTACTTC
>TRBV24-1|TRBJ1-1|-|-
CATSDPGNTEAFF
TGTGCCACCAGTGACCCTGGGAACACTGAAGCTTTCTTT
>TRBV2|TRBJ1-2|once|-
CASSEHTNYGYTF
TGTGCCAGCAGTGAACACACTAACTATGGCTACACCTTC
>TRBV2|TRBJ2-1|-|TRBD2
CASSVAGTSGSSGEQFF
TGTGCCAGCAGTGTCGCGGGGACTAGCGGGAGTTCAGGTGAGCAGTTCTTC
>TRBV6-4|TRBJ1-6|-|-
CASSDVGTHKNSPLHF
TGTGCCAGCAGTGACGTTGGGACACACAAAAATTCACCCCTCCACTTT
>TRBV7-9|TRBJ2-1|-|TRBD2
CASSFPGAGGSNEQFF
TGTGCCAGCAGCTTCCCCGGAGCGGGAGGCTCCAATGAGCAGTTCTTC
>TRBV7-2|TRBJ1-2|-|TRBD1
CASSARQGRGYGYTF
TGTGCCAGCAGCGCCCGACAGGGTAGGGGCTATGGCTACACCTTC
>TRBV16|TRBJ2-7|-|-
CASSQWAGSEQYF
TGTGCCAGCAGCCAATGGGCCGGGTCCGAGCAGTACTTC
>TRBV6-5|TRBJ2-2|-|-
CASSSSRSTGELFF
TGTGCCAGCTCTTCGTCGCGGAGCACCGGGGAGCTGTTTTTT
>TRBV2|TRBJ1-5|-|-
CASSEEDSNQPQHF
TGTGCCAGCAGTGAAGAAGACAGCAATCAGCCCCAGCATTTT
>TRBV6-5|TRBJ1-1|once|-
CASSYSRAGTEAFF
TGTGCCAGCAGTTACTCGAGGGCGGGCACTGAAGCTTTCTTT
>TRBV7-6|TRBJ2-3|-|-
CASSFIPGQPSTDTQYF
TGTGCCAGCAGCTTTATTCCTGGACAGCCTAGCACAGATACGCAGTATTTT
>TRBV3-1/TRBV3-2|TRBJ1-2|-|-
CASSPNLMGGYTF
TGTGCCAGCAGCCCGAACCTGATGGGGGGCTACACCTTC